This TCR beta chain was recovered during a study of PD-1 blockade in classical Hodgkin lymphoma (dated by TCRdb to about 2020). Regarding the research as a whole: Nivolumab dosing was 3 mg/kg intravenously every 2 weeks, continuing until either disease progression or unacceptable toxicity. A peripheral blood immune signature of response to PD-1 blockade in classical Hodgkin lymphoma was defined using TCR beta sequencing and CyTOF.

Overall study results and their limits: Baseline TCR diversity was reported as lower in newly diagnosed patients than in healthy donors, and lower still in relapsed/refractory patients. Patients starting nivolumab less than 1 year after ASCT had lower diversity and were excluded from later analyses to avoid confounding by immune reconstitution. A significant rise by C4D1 was seen in CD4+ but not CD8+ TCR diversity (p=0.0027 vs p=0.16), with the rise being most apparent in complete responders (p=0.02). Trial patients achieving complete response had baseline diversity similar to newly diagnosed patients, whereas partial responders and progressors had significantly lower diversity. The study covered only a single clinical trial cohort, and the causes of the repertoire differences, possibly disease activity or prior therapy, were still not defined.

Deletion took 5 bases off V and 5 bases off J, with a span of 10 bases between the germline ends. Taken from cysteine to phenylalanine, the CDR3 has 13 residues. CDR3 DNA is the only sequence kept; it has 39 bases, read in frame from the first base. CDR1 and CDR2, looked up from the germline V gene, are MDHEN and SYDVKM. Read against the paper, the sample's time point label means: cycle 1 day 1 (C1D1), immediately before nivolumab initiation. Every trial patient had relapsed following autologous stem cell transplantation, and prior brentuximab vedotin exposure was what differed among cohorts A, B and C. A total of approximately 51 patients with relapsed/refractory classical Hodgkin lymphoma made up the trial cohort, and each patient's best overall response was complete response, partial response or progressive disease. In the multi-cohort phase II CheckMate 205 trial, trial patients received single-agent nivolumab. An independent review committee assessed best overall response using the 2007 International Working Group response criteria. Trial PBMCs were obtained immediately prior to nivolumab initiation (C1D1) and on therapy at cycle 2 day 1 and cycle 4 day 1. Peripheral blood was collected in 8 mL Vacutainer Cell Preparation Tubes, from which PBMCs were isolated by centrifugation and then cryopreserved.

Genomic DNA was isolated using the Qiagen DNeasy kit from unsorted PBMCs as well as from negatively selected CD4+ and CD8+ fractions. Amplification of TCR beta CDR3 regions was done by immunoSEQ multiplex PCR with primers that anneal to V and J segments. A synthetic immune receptor repertoire was used to minimize amplification bias, and any residual bias was removed computationally once sequencing was done. The study's own analysis went as follows. Custom Python scripts were used to quantify repertoire diversity as the Shannon entropy index. The unsorted, CD4+ and CD8+ repertoires were each analyzed separately, with the exception of combined analyses, where CD4+ and CD8+ sequences were merged in silico. A clone counted as expanded when the clone's frequency after treatment rose at least 2-fold relative to C1D1, and clones undetected at baseline were given a pseudocount of 0.5. Clones with 0 or 1 copy at C1D1 were defined as singleton clones, while clones with 2 or more copies were defined as non-singleton clones. Clones expanded in unsorted samples were annotated as CD4+, CD8+ or unknown by matching protein sequences in sorted samples from the same patient. Diversity changes from C1D1 to C4D1 were tested in paired samples using Wilcoxon tests. TCRdb mirrors the immuneACCESS table, restricted to in-frame sequences. Some clones are absent from its copies; in checked studies, under half trace to an unresolved V gene, and the reason for the others is unknown. That table is the source of V, J and clone size, and D and trimming were worked out from the DNA. Recorded for this sample are approximately 100,000 clones; 80% to 95% of them occurred a single time. Less than 3% of the sample is in the top ten clones.

About this clone: No antigen is known for it. Per-nucleotide qualities are absent, and no much larger clonotype sits a single base away.

The source material was peripheral blood mononuclear cells (PBMCs), sampled at baseline. This receptor chain uses TRBV28 and TRBJ1-5; TRBD1 is a weak D gene call, 6 bases matching. This receptor was obtained from a human donor with classical Hodgkin lymphoma. The CDR3 is CASSPDSYQPQHF. The nucleotide sequence reads TGTGCCAGCAGTCCGGACAGCTATCAGCCCCAGCATTTT.